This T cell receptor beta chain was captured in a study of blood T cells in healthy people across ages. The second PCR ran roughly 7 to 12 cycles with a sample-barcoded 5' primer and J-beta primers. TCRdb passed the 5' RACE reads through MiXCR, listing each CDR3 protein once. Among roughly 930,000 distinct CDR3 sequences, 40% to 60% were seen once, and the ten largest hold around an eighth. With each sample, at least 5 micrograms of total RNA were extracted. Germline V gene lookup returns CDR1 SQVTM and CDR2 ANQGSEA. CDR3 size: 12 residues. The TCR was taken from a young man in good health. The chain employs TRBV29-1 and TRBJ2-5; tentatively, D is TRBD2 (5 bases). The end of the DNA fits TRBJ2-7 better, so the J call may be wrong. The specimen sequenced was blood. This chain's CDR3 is CSAAEDFYEQYF. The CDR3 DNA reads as TGCAGCGCCGCCGAGGACTTCTACGAGCAGTACTTC.